The 14 T cell receptor beta chains reported below all come from one sample, sequenced in a study of control samples from healthy donors and cancer patients. Libraries were prepared by immunoSEQ multiplex PCR; TCRdb keeps only in-frame clonotypes and omits some of them. The sample carries fewer than 200,000 clones, 85% to 90% recorded once. What was sequenced was blood. The receptors were sampled from a woman aged 50 to 60 in good health.

The V call is TRBV20-1, the J call TRBJ2-5, with no clear D. The CDR3 runs to 12 residues. With 3 bases removed from V and 2 bases from J, the gap between germline ends came to 7 bases. The germline V gene encodes CDR1 DFQATT and CDR2 SNEGSKA (reference sequence). In DNA form, the CDR3 reads TGCAGTGCTAGTGGAAGGCAAGAGACCCAGTACTTC. Translation gives CSASGRQETQYF.

The chain combines TRBV9 with TRBJ1-1; D uncertain. The germline V and J ends were trimmed by 5 bases and 1 base, with 9 bases remaining between them. There are 13 residues in the CDR3. CDR1 is SGDLS and CDR2 is YYNGEE in the germline V gene. The CDR3 protein is CASSINPNTEAFF. The CDR3 DNA reads as TGTGCCAGCAGTATAAACCCGAACACTGAAGCTTTCTTT.

This chain links TRBV6-5 with TRBJ2-5; D gene uncertain. Per germline, CDR1 MNHEY and CDR2 SVGAGI. V was clipped by 0 bases and J by 5 bases, with 7 bases between them. The CDR3 is 13 amino acids. Here the CDR3 DNA reads TGTGCCAGCAGTTACTCCCAAGTGGAGACCCAGTACTTC. Translated: CASSYSQVETQYF.

The chain combines TRBV7-2 with TRBJ1-1, with TRBD1 as a possible D gene (6 bases). The CDR3 extends over 13 amino acids. Trimming removed 6 bases at V and 6 bases at J, with 14 bases between. Germline values: CDR1 SGHTA, CDR2 FQGNSA. DNA of the CDR3: TGTGCCAGCAGAAGTACAGGGATCTCTGAAGCTTTCTTT. This sequence encodes CASRSTGISEAFF.

J is TRBJ2-5 and V is TRBV18; tentatively, D is TRBD2 (5 bases). Germline V CDR1 and CDR2: KGHSH, LQKENI. V shed 0 bases and J shed 7 bases, with 12 bases lying between them. The length of the CDR3 is 14 residues. In DNA, the CDR3 is TGTGCCAGCTCACCACCCGAGGGCGTAGGGACCCAGTACTTC. The encoded protein is CASSPPEGVGTQYF.

V is TRBV9 and J is TRBJ2-1, with unresolved D. There are 11 residues in the CDR3. Trimming took 5 bases from V and 10 from J, leaving 10 bases between them. Germline V gives CDR1 SGDLS, CDR2 YYNGEE. The CDR3 loop reads CASSLAVEQFF. CDR3 coding DNA: TGTGCCAGCAGTTTAGCTGTGGAGCAGTTCTTC.

This chain uses TRBV11-1 with TRBJ2-1; TRBD1 is a possible D gene (6 bases). Trimming removed 1 base from V and 4 bases from J, with 11 bases in between. This CDR3 spans 15 amino acids. CDR1 and CDR2 from the germline V gene are SGHAT and FQDESV (reference sequence). The CDR3 region has the DNA TGTGCCAGCAGCTTAGGAGGGGGTAGATACAATGAGCAGTTCTTC. This sequence encodes CASSLGGGRYNEQFF.

This rearrangement joins TRBV18 to TRBJ2-7, with TRBD2 matching 7 bases. The CDR3 contains 15 residues. The V segment lost 1 base and the J segment 0 bases; nucleotides outside the gene matches: 3. CDR1 KGHSH and CDR2 LQKENI come from the germline V gene. This chain's CDR3 is CASSPLGGTSYEQYF. In DNA, the CDR3 is TGTGCCAGCTCACCACTGGGAGGGACCTCCTACGAGCAGTACTTC.

This chain uses TRBV30 with TRBJ2-7; the D gene could be TRBD1 or TRBD2 (5 bases each). Germline lookup yields CDR1 GTSNPN and CDR2 SVGIG (reference sequence). This CDR3 is 12 amino acids long. V shed 0 bases and J shed 11 bases, with 14 bases lying between them. CDR3 coding DNA: TGTGCCTGGAGTGTATGGGGGTCCAGGAAGTACTTC. Encoded protein: CAWSVWGSRKYF.

In this sample, this clone turned up once. The V gene is TRBV27, the J gene TRBJ2-7; TRBD1 aligns across 10 bases. The CDR3 has 14 residues. V lost 3 bases and J lost 9; bases outside the gene matches: 8. Germline lookup yields CDR1 MNHEY and CDR2 SMNVEV (reference sequence). The chain's CDR3 is CASSFPGQGRVQYF. As DNA, the CDR3 is TGTGCCAGCAGTTTCCCGGGACAGGGGAGGGTGCAGTACTTC.

This clone has just one count. The CDR3 DNA sequence: TGTGCCAGCAGCTCTAACCCAGGTGCCGCCGAAGCTTTCTTT. It encodes CASSSNPGAAEAFF. This chain links TRBV7-8 with TRBJ1-1, with D uncertain. The CDR3 is made up of 14 amino acids. The germline V gene encodes CDR1 SGHVS and CDR2 FQNEAQ. Deletions cut 4 bases from V and 8 bases from J, with 17 bases between.

V is TRBV9 and J is TRBJ2-5, with 11 nucleotides matching TRBD2. CDR1 and CDR2 from the germline V gene are SGDLS and YYNGEE. The CDR3 contains 17 residues. Unmatched junction bases numbered 8, after V lost 3 bases and J lost 1 base. The CDR3 loop is CASSALGGLAGQETQYF. DNA for the CDR3: TGTGCCAGCAGCGCCCTGGGCGGACTAGCGGGCCAAGAGACCCAGTACTTC. The entire variable domain, with the rest obtained from reference TRBV9 and TRBJ2-5, is as follows: DSGVTQTPKHLITATGQRVTLRCSPRSGDLSVYWYQQSLDQGLQFLIQYYNGEERAKGNILERFSAQQFPDLHSELNLSSLELGDSALYFCASSALGGLAGQETQYFGPGTRLLVL.

V is TRBV3-1 (or the pseudogene TRBV3-2) and J is TRBJ2-2, with 9 bases fitting TRBD2. From germline, CDR1 is LGHDT and CDR2 YNNKEL (reference sequence). The J segment lost 5 bases and the V segment lost 7 bases, leaving 5 bases of the junction unmatched. The CDR3 runs 14 residues. CDR3 nucleotides: TGTGCCAGCACCCCCAGCGGGGGGACCGGGGAGCTGTTTTTT. Translation gives CASTPSGGTGELFF.

The chain uses TRBV10-3 and TRBJ1-4, with D possibly being TRBD1 (5 bases). Per the germline V gene, CDR1 is ENHRY and CDR2 is SYGVKD. The CDR3 length is 13 residues. V lost 5 bases and J 3 bases, leaving 7 bases between the germline ends. The CDR3 reads CAISTGPNEKLFF. The CDR3 DNA is TGTGCCATCAGTACAGGTCCTAATGAAAAACTGTTTTTT.